This T cell receptor beta chain was found in a study of T cell responses to AZD1222 COVID-19 vaccine. Trimming removed 5 bases from V and 5 bases from J, with 17 bases in between. The CDR3 totals 15 residues. CDR1 is KGHDR, CDR2 SFDVKD, per germline. On this clone: Its antigen remains unidentified.

Findings and caveats of the study: Without day 14 samples, only post-peak T cell repertoires were studied.

Repertoires were generated with immunoSEQ multiplex PCR, while TCRdb's copy carries only in-frame clones and drops some. The sample holds some 130,000 clones, 80% to 90% seen once. This TCR was sampled from an adult in good health. This specimen consisted of peripheral blood, obtained on day 0 of AZD1222 vaccination. The chain recombines TRBV24-1 with TRBJ1-1; D is perhaps TRBD1 (6 bases). In DNA form, the CDR3 reads TGTGCCACCAGTGGCCCGACCGGGCAGGGGACTGAAGCTTTCTTT. It encodes CATSGPTGQGTEAFF.